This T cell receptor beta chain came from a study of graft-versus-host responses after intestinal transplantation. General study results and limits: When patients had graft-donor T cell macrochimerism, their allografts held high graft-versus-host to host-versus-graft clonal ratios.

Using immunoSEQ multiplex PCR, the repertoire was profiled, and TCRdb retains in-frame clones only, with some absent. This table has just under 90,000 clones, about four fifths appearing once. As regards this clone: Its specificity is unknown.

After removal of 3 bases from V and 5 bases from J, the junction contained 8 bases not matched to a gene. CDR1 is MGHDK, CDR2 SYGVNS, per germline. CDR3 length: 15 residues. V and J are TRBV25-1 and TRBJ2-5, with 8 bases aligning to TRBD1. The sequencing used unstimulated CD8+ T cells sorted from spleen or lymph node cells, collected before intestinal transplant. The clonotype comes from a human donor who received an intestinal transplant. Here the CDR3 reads CASSERTGRTETQYF. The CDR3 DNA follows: TGTGCCAGCAGTGAGCGGACAGGGAGGACGGAGACCCAGTACTTC.